The sample holds a few counts of the clone carrying this T cell receptor beta chain. Its target is not known. V was pared by 8 bases and J by 5 bases, with 4 bases of the junction left unmatched. Germline V gene lookup returns CDR1 SGHRS and CDR2 YFSETQ. CDR3 size: 13 residues. The record originates from a study of T cells in Graves' hyperthyroidism and ophthalmopathy. Looking at the study overall: Prior to any treatment, at the point of initial diagnosis, peripheral blood was collected. Study-wide results and caveats: Appearing also in blood were most of the thyroid clonotypes expanded above 0.001.

Amplification targeted TCR beta CDR3 regions from RNA transcripts. RT-PCR in the first round (using the HTBI primer set) targeted the TCR CDR3. One entry per CDR3 protein, called by TCRdb with MiXCR from the multiplex PCR reads. Of more than 350,000 distinct CDR3 sequences in the sample, about 16% are singletons; the top ten hold approximately 20%. This sequence originates from an older woman with Graves' ophthalmopathy. The sequenced sample consisted of blood. The rearrangement uses TRBV5-1 and TRBJ2-2; TRBD2 matches at 9 bases. As DNA, the CDR3 is TGCGCCAGTAGCGGGAGTAAAACCGGGGAGCTGTTTTTT. This translates into CASSGSKTGELFF.